This T cell receptor (beta chain) stems from a study of Graves' ophthalmopathy and Graves' hyperthyroidism. This clonotype came up many times. The CDR3 extends over 15 amino acids. From germline, CDR1 is SEHNR and CDR2 FQNEAQ (reference sequence). Deletions cut 2 bases from V and 3 bases from J, with 13 bases between. The PBMCs originated from around 9.7 ml of fresh peripheral blood. RNA served as the template for amplifying TCR beta CDR3 regions. First-round RT-PCR used HTBI primers; second-round multiplex PCR followed. TCRdb used MiXCR to reprocess the multiplex PCR reads, holding one entry per CDR3 protein. This table has around 600,000 distinct CDR3 sequences, roughly 41% appearing once.

The TCR was taken from an adult man with Graves' ophthalmopathy. The chain couples TRBV7-9 to TRBJ1-1; D call uncertain. Source material: peripheral blood. The CDR3 DNA reads TGTGCCAGCAGCTTAAGAGACATCGGGTACACTGAAGCTTTCTTT. It codes for CASSLRDIGYTEAFF.